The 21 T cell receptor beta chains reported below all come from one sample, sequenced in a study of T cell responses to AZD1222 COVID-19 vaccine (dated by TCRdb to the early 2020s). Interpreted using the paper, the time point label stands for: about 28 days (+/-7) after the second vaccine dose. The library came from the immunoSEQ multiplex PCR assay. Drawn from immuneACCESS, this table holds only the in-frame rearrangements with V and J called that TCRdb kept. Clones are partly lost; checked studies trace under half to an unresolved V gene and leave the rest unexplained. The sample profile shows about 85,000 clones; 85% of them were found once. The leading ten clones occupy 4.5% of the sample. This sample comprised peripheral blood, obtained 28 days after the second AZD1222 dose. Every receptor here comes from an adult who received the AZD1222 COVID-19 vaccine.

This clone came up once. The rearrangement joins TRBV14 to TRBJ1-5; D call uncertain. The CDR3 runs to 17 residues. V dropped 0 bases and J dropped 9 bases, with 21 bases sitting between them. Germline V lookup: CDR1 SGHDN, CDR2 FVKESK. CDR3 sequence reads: CASSQDLPVGLSRPQHF. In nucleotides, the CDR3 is TGTGCCAGCAGCCAAGATCTGCCAGTCGGGCTTAGCCGGCCCCAGCATTTT.

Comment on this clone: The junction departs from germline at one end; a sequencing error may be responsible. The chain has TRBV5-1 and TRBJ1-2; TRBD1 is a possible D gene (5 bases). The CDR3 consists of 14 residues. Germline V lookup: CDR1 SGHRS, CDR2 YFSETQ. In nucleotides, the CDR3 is TGCGCCAGCAGCTTGGATGGGGCCGGCCTCCGGAGCTCCTTC. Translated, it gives CASSLDGAGLRSSF.

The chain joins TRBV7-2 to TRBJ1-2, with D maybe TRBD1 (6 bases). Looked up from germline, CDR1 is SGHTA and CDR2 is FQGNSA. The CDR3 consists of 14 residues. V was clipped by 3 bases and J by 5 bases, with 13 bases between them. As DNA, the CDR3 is TGTGCCAGCAGCTTGGACAGTTATATATATGGCTACACCTTC. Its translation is CASSLDSYIYGYTF.

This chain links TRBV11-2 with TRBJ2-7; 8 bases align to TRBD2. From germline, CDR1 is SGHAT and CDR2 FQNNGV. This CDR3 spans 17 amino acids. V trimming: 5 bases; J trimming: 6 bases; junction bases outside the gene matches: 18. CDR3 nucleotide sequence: TGTGCCAGCAGCCACCTCGTTCAGGGACTAGGGCGGGCCGAGCAGTACTTC. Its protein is CASSHLVQGLGRAEQYF.

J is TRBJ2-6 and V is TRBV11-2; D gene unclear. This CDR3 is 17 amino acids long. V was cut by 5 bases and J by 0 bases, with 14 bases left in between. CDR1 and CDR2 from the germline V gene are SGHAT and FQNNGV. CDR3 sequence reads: CASSRLPQSSGANVLTF. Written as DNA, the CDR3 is TGTGCCAGCAGCCGTCTCCCACAAAGCTCTGGGGCCAACGTCCTGACTTTC.

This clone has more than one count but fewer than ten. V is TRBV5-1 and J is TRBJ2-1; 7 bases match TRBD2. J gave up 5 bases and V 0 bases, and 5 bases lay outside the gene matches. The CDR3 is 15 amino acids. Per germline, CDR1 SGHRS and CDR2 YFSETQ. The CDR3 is CASSLGLADNNEQFF. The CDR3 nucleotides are TGCGCCAGCAGCTTGGGGCTAGCGGATAACAATGAGCAGTTCTTC.

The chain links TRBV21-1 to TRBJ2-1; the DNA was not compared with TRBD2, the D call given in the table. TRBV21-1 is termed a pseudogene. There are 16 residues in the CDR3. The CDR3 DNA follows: TGTGCCAGCAGCTCCCCCCCCCAACGGGAGGGGAATGAGCAGTTCTTC. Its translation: CASSSPPQREGNEQFF.

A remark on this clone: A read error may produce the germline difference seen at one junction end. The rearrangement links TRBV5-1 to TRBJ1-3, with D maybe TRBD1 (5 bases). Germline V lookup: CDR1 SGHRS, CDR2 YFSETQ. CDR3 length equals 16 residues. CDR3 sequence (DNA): TGCGCCAGCAGCTGGGACGGCACTGGGTCTGGAAACACTATATATTTT. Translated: CASSWDGTGSGNTIYF. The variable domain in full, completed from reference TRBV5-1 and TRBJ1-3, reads KAGVTQTPRYLIKTRGQQVTLSCSPISGHRSVSWYQQTPGQGLQFLFEYFSETQRNKGNFPGRFSGRQFSNSRSEMNVSTLELGDSALYLCASSWDGTGSGNTIYFGEGSWLTVV.

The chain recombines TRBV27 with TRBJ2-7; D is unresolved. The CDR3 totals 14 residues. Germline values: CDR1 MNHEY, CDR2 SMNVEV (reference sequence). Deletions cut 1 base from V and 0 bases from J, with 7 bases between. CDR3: CASSLFRTSYEQYF. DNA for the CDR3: TGTGCCAGCAGTTTATTCAGGACCTCCTACGAGCAGTACTTC.

The CDR3 region is CASSPAGGPRDNEQFF. The CDR3 bases are TGTGCCAGCAGCCCCGCGGGGGGCCCCAGGGACAATGAGCAGTTCTTC. J is TRBJ2-1 and V is TRBV5-5; 8 bases are a match to TRBD2. In germline, CDR1 is SGHKS, CDR2 YYEKEE (reference sequence). The trim removed 4 bases at V and 5 bases at J, leaving 11 bases unmatched. The CDR3 runs 16 residues.

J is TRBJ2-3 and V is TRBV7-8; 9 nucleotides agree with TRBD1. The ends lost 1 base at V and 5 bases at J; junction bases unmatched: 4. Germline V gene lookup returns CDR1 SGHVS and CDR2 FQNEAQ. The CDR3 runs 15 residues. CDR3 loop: CASSLGTGEGDTQYF. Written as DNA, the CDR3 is TGTGCCAGCAGCTTAGGGACAGGGGAGGGAGATACGCAGTATTTT.

CDR3 DNA: TGTGCCAGCAGCTTGGAGGGTCGGGGTACTAATGAAAAACTGTTTTTT. It codes for CASSLEGRGTNEKLFF. V and J are TRBV5-8 and TRBJ1-4, with unresolved D. Germline V CDR1 and CDR2: SGHTS, YDEGEE. The CDR3 has 16 residues. Trimming shortened V by 0 bases and J by 2 bases, and 11 bases separated the two germline ends.

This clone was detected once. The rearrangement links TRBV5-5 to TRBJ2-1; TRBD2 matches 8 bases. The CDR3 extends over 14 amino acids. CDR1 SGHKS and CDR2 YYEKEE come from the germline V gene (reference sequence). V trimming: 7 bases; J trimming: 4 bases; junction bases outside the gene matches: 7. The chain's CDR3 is CASGVSGTYNEQFF. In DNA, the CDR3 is TGTGCCAGCGGGGTTAGCGGGACATACAATGAGCAGTTCTTC.

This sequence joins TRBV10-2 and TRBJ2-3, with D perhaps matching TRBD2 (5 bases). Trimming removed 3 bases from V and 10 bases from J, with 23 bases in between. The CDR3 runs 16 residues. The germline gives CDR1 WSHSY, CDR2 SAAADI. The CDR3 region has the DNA TGCGCCAGCAGTGACCCCATCTCGGGAACCAACTTTGCGCAGTATTTT. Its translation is CASSDPISGTNFAQYF.

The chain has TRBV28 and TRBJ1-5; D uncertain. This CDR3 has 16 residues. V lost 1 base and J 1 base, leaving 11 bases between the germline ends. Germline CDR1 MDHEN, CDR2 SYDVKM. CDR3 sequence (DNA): TGTGCCAGCAGTTTATATCCAGGCAGCAGCAATCAGCCCCAGCATTTT. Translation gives CASSLYPGSSNQPQHF.

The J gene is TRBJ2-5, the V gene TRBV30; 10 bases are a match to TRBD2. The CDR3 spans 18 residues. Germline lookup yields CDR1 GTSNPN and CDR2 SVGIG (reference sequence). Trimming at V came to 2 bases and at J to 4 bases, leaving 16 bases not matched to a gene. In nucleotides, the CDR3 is TGTGCCTGGAGTTCGATCCCCGGGCTAGCGGGAGCGGGAGAGACCCAGTACTTC. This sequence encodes CAWSSIPGLAGAGETQYF.

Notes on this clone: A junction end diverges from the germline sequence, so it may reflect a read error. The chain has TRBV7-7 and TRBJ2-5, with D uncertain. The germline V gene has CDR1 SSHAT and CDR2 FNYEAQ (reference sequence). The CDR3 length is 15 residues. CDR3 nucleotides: TGTGCTAGCAGCCCAGAGAGTGCGCTTCAAGAGACCCAGTACTTC. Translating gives CASSPESALQETQYF.

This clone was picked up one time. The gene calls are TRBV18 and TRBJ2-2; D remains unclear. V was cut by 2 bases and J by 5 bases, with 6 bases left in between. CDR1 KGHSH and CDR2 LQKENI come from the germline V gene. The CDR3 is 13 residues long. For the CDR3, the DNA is TGTGCCAGCTCACCAACCTCGACCGGGGAGCTGTTTTTT. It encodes CASSPTSTGELFF.

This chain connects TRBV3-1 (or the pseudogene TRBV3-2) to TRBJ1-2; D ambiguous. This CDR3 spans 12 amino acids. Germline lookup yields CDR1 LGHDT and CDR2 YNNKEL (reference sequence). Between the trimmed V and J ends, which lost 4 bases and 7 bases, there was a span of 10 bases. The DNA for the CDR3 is TGTGCCAGCAGCCGGCCGTTCGCTGGCTACACCTTC. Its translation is CASSRPFAGYTF.

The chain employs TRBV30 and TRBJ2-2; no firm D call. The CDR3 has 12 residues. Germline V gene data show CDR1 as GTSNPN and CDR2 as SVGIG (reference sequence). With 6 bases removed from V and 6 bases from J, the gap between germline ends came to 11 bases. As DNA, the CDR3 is TGTGCCTGCCACCGGCGCTCCGGGGAGCTGTTTTTT. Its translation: CACHRRSGELFF.

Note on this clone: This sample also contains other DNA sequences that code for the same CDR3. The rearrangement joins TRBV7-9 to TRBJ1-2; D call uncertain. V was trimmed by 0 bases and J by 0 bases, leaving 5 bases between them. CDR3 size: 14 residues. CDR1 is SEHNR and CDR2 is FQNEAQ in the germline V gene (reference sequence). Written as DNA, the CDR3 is TGTGCCAGCAGCTTAGCAGGTGCTAACTATGGCTACACCTTC. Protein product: CASSLAGANYGYTF.